This TCR beta chain was profiled in a study of shared clonotypes between healthy human individuals. Study details: A couple of women and three men aged 18 to 49 served as donors. The study used three CD4 naive, three CD4 memory, two CD8 naive and one CD8 memory plate per donor. Study-wide results and caveats: Generally, naive subsets (rather than memory subsets) showed larger estimated richness. For naive CD4 cells, 4% to 6% of clonotypes were shared across a handful of donors.

TCRdb's table, derived via immunoSEQ multiplex PCR, lists solely in-frame clones and lacks some. The sample holds hundreds of thousands of clones, 95% to 97% seen once. CDR3 length: 12 residues. Trimming removed 5 bases at V and 7 bases at J, with 15 bases between. Germline assignment: CDR1 SQVTM and CDR2 ANQGSEA. CD8 cells regarded as naive lacked CD45RO, were positively chosen for CCR7, and omitted terminally differentiated effector memory CD45RA+ cells. Points on this clone: No antigen is known for it.

This chain joins TRBV29-1 and TRBJ2-7, with a tentative D call TRBD1 (6 bases). The specimen was naive CD8+ T cells sorted from blood. The receptor was derived from a woman under 40 in good health. The CDR3 spells CSVRGGQREQYF. The CDR3, as DNA: TGCAGCGTTAGAGGGGGTCAGCGAGAGCAGTACTTC.